A selection of T cell receptor beta chains follows, all from one sample in a study of radiation and T cells in renal cell carcinoma. Produced via immunoSEQ multiplex PCR; TCRdb's table is partial and in-frame only. The repertoire holds tens of thousands of clones, roughly 80% seen once, with roughly a third in the top ten. This sample comprised blood, obtained from a patient whose treatment included radiotherapy and nephrectomy. These receptors came from a man in his sixties with renal cell carcinoma. The CDR3 runs from the conserved cysteine through the conserved F or W. A D gene is named only where the DNA matches it firmly. Clone size is shown for a subset of rows, as once, few, many or a class of expanded clone.

v_gene,len,abundance,j_gene,d_gene,CDR3aa,CDR3nt
TRBV6-5,15,.,TRBJ2-7,TRBD2,CASSYSEAGGYEQYF,TGTGCCAGCAGTTACTCGGAAGCGGGAGGCTACGAGCAGTACTTC
TRBV27,15,.,TRBJ1-5,.,CASRLQAISNQPQHF,TGTGCCAGCAGACTCCAGGCGATTAGCAATCAGCCCCAGCATTTT
TRBV18,14,.,TRBJ1-1,.,CASSPLTGLTEAFF,TGTGCCAGCTCACCTCTGACAGGACTCACTGAAGCTTTCTTT
TRBV11-1,14,.,TRBJ1-6,.,CASSVTEDNSPLHF,TGTGCCAGCAGCGTGACCGAAGACAATTCACCCCTCCACTTT
TRBV6-1,14,.,TRBJ2-7,.,CASSEAMGFYEQYF,TGTGCCAGCAGTGAAGCGATGGGGTTCTACGAGCAGTACTTC
TRBV18,13,.,TRBJ1-1,.,CASSGTANTEAFF,TGTGCCAGCTCAGGGACCGCGAACACTGAAGCTTTCTTT
TRBV25-1,14,.,TRBJ2-1,TRBD2,CASSDAGGPREQFF,TGTGCCAGCAGTGACGCGGGAGGGCCAAGAGAGCAGTTCTTC
TRBV5-5,15,.,TRBJ2-1,.,CASTLAPSSYNEQFF,TGTGCCAGCACCCTAGCGCCGAGCTCCTACAATGAGCAGTTCTTC
TRBV5-1,15,.,TRBJ2-5,TRBD2,CASRLAGGHQETQYF,TGCGCCAGCAGGCTAGCGGGAGGTCACCAAGAGACCCAGTACTTC
TRBV27,23,.,TRBJ2-6,.,CASSCPPPGYKVGLQSRANVLTF,TGTGCCAGCAGTTGCCCTCCTCCTGGCTACAAAGTCGGGCTACAAAGTCGGGCCAACGTCCTGACTTTC
TRBV19,14,once,TRBJ2-1,TRBD1,CASSLPGQGVEQFF,TGTGCCAGTAGTCTTCCGGGACAGGGTGTTGAGCAGTTCTTC
TRBV13,15,many,TRBJ1-1,TRBD1,CASSPRRGLGTEAFF,TGTGCCAGCAGCCCCCGCAGGGGGCTGGGCACTGAAGCTTTCTTT
TRBV6-5,15,.,TRBJ2-1,.,CASSFQGSTYNEQFF,TGTGCCAGCAGTTTCCAAGGATCAACCTACAATGAGCAGTTCTTC
TRBV13,15,.,TRBJ1-2,.,CASSFTQDPRLGYTF,TGTGCCAGCAGCTTCACACAGGATCCCAGGTTAGGCTACACCTTC
TRBV7-6,16,.,TRBJ2-5,.,CASSARGDGTQETQYF,TGTGCCAGCAGCGCCCGTGGGGATGGAACGCAAGAGACCCAGTACTTC
TRBV6-5,15,.,TRBJ2-2,TRBD2,CASSSTSGKPGELFF,TGTGCCAGCAGTTCGACTAGCGGGAAACCCGGGGAGCTGTTTTTT
TRBV5-1,15,.,TRBJ2-5,TRBD1,CASSFGRGYQETQYF,TGCGCCAGCAGCTTTGGCAGGGGGTACCAAGAGACCCAGTACTTC
TRBV14,13,.,TRBJ2-1,.,CASSQGSLQRPFF,TGTGCCAGCAGCCAAGGCTCCCTCCAAAGGCCGTTCTTC
TRBV15,15,.,TRBJ2-7,.,CATSSQVGGKYEQYF,TGTGCCACCAGCAGTCAAGTAGGCGGGAAGTACGAGCAGTACTTC
TRBV19,14,.,TRBJ1-3,TRBD1,CASRKQGAGNTIYF,TGTGCCAGTAGGAAACAGGGGGCTGGAAACACCATATATTTT
TRBV9,18,.,TRBJ2-5,TRBD1,CASSVDGRDRGRGETQYF,TGTGCCAGCAGCGTAGACGGTCGAGACAGGGGGCGCGGAGAGACCCAGTACTTC
TRBV7-6,13,.,TRBJ2-5,.,CASSSTGAGTQYF,TGTGCCAGCAGCTCGACAGGAGCCGGGACCCAGTACTTC
TRBV7-9,16,.,TRBJ1-2,.,CASSLIAEAHAYGYTF,TGTGCCAGCAGCTTAATTGCGGAAGCGCATGCCTATGGCTACACCTTC
TRBV29-1,13,.,TRBJ1-1,.,CSVDSGRNTEAFF,TGCAGCGTTGATTCTGGGAGGAACACTGAAGCTTTCTTT
TRBV5-1,12,.,TRBJ2-7,TRBD1,CASSLVQGALDF,TGCGCCAGCAGCTTAGTACAGGGGGCTCTGGACTTC
TRBV25-1,14,.,TRBJ1-1,.,CASSESWENTEAFF,TGTGCCAGCAGTGAATCGTGGGAGAACACTGAAGCTTTCTTT
TRBV4-3,19,.,TRBJ2-7,TRBD2,CASSQEWTSGTIISYEQYF,TGCGCCAGCAGCCAAGAGTGGACTAGCGGGACTATTATCTCCTACGAGCAGTACTTC
TRBV4-1,17,.,TRBJ2-5,TRBD2,CASSLRGRLAGEETQYF,TGCGCCAGCAGCCTCAGAGGGAGACTAGCGGGAGAAGAGACCCAGTACTTC
TRBV29-1,14,.,TRBJ1-1,TRBD1,CSVGQGGQNTEAFF,TGCAGCGTTGGACAGGGAGGGCAGAACACTGAAGCTTTCTTT
TRBV6-5,13,few,TRBJ2-2,.,CASIRQDTGELFF,TGTGCCAGCATCCGACAGGACACCGGGGAGCTGTTTTTT
TRBV5-4,16,.,TRBJ2-1,.,CASSRGGLAKYNEQFF,TGTGCCAGCAGCAGGGGGGGGCTAGCCAAGTACAATGAGCAGTTCTTC
TRBV10-1,14,.,TRBJ2-1,.,CASSESLQFGEQFF,TGCGCCAGCAGTGAGTCTCTGCAGTTTGGTGAGCAGTTCTTC
TRBV2,13,.,TRBJ1-5,TRBD1,CATQGDSNQPQHF,TGTGCCACCCAGGGGGATAGCAATCAGCCCCAGCATTTT
TRBV6-6,15,.,TRBJ1-6,.,CASRQGGFYNSPLHF,TGTGCCAGCAGACAAGGTGGTTTCTATAATTCACCCCTCCACTTT
TRBV7-9,16,once,TRBJ1-4,.,CASSLGMFPTNEKLFF,TGTGCCAGCAGCTTAGGCATGTTTCCAACTAATGAAAAACTGTTTTTT
TRBV27,14,once,TRBJ1-5,.,CASSARPGNQPQHF,TGTGCCAGCAGTGCACGACCTGGCAATCAGCCCCAGCATTTT
TRBV4-1,15,medium-sized,TRBJ1-5,TRBD1,CASSRTGGLGQPQHF,TGCGCCAGCAGTCGTACAGGGGGCCTAGGACAGCCCCAGCATTTT